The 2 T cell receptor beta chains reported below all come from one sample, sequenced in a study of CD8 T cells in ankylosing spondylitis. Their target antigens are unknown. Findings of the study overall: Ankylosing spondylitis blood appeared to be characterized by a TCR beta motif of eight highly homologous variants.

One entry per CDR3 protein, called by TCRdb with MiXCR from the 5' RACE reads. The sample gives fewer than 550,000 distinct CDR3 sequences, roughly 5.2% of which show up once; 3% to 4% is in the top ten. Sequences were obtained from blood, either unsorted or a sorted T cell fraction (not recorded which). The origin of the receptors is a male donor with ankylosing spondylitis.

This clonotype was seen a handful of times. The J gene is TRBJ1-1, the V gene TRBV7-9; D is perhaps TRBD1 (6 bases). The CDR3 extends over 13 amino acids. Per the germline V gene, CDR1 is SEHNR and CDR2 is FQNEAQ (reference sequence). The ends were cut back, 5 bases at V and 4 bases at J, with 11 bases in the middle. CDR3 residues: CASSERGGTEAFF. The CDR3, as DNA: TGTGCCAGCAGCGAGAGGGGGGGCACTGAAGCTTTCTTT. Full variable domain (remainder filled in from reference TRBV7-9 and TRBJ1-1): DTGVSQNPRHKITKRGQNVTFRCDPISEHNRLYWYRQTLGQGPEFLTYFQNEAQLEKSRLLSDRFSAERPKGSFSTLEIQRTEQGDSAMYLCASSERGGTEAFFGQGTRLTVV.

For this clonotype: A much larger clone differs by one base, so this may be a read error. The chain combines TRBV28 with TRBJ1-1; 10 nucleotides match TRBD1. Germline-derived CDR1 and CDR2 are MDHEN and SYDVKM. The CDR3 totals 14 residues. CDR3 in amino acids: CASSWRDRGPDAFF. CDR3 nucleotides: TGTGCCAGCAGTTGGCGGGACAGGGGCCCTGACGCTTTCTTT.